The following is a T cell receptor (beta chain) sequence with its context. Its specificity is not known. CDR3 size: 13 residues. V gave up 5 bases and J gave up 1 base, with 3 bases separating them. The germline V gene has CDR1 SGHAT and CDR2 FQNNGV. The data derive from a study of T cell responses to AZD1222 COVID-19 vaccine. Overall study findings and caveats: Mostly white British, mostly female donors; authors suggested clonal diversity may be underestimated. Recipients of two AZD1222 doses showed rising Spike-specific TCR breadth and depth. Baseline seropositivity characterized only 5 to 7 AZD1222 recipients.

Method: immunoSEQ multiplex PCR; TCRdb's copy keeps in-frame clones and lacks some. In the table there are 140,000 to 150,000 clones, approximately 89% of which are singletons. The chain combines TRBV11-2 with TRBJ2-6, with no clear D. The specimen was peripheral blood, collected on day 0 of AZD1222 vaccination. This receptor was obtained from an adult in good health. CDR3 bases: TGTGCCAGCAGCGAGTCTGGGGCCAACGTCCTGACTTTC. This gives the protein CASSESGANVLTF.